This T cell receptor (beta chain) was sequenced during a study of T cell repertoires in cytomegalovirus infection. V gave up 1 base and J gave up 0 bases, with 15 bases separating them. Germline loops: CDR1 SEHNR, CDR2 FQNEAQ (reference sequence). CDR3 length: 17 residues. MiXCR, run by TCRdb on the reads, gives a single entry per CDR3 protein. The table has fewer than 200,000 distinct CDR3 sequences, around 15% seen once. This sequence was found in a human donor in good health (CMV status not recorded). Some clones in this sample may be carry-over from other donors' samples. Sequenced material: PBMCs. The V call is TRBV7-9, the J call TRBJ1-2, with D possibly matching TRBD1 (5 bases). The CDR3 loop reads CASSLGGAGRSNYGYTF. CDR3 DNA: TGTGCCAGCAGCTTAGGAGGGGCAGGGCGGTCTAACTATGGCTACACCTTC.